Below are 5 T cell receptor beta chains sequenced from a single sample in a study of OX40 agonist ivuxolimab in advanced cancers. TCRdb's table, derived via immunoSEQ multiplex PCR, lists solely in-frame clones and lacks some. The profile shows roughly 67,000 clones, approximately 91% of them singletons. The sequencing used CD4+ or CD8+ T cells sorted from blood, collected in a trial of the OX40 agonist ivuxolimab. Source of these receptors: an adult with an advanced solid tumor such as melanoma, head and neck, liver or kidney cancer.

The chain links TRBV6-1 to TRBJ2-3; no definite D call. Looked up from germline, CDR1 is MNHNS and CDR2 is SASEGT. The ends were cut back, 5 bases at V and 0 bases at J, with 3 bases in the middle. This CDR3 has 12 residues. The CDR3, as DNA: TGTGCCAGCAGTCTTAGCACAGATACGCAGTATTTT. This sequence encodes CASSLSTDTQYF.

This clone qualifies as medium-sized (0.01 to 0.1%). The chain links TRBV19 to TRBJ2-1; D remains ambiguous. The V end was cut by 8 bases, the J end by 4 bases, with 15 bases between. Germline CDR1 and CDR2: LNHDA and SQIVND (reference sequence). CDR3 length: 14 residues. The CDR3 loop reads CASSSISRYNEQFF. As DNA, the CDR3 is TGTGCCAGTTCTAGTATATCAAGATACAATGAGCAGTTCTTC.

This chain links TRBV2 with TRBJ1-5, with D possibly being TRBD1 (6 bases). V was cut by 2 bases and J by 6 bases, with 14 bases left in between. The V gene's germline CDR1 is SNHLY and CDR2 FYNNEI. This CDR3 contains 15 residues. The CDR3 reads CASSEYGGLGQPQHF. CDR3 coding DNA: TGTGCCAGCAGTGAATACGGGGGGCTTGGTCAGCCCCAGCATTTT.

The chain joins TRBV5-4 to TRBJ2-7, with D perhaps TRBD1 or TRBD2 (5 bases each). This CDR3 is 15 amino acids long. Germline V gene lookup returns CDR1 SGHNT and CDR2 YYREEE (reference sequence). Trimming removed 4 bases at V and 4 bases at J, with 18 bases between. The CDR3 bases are TGTGCCAGCAGCGGCGGTCCCACAGGCGGGTACGAGCAGTACTTC. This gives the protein CASSGGPTGGYEQYF.

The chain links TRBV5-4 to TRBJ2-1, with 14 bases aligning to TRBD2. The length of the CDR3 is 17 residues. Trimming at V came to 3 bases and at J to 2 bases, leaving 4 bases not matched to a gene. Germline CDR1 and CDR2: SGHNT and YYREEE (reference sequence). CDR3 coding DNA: TGTGCCAGCAGCTCCGGACTAGCGGGAGGCACCTACAATGAGCAGTTCTTC. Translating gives CASSSGLAGGTYNEQFF.